Below, 20 T cell receptor beta chains from the same sample are listed, as sequenced in a study of CD8 T cells in Susac syndrome (dated by TCRdb to between 2018 and 2021). The method was the immunoSEQ multiplex PCR assay. RNA was extracted using the RNeasy kit, and about 0.45 to 1 microgram was reverse transcribed with random hexamers. In TCRdb, the public reads were trimmed at Q25 with fastp and aligned with MiXCR, with productive beta chains retained. Every entry covers one CDR3 protein and lists the most common genes and DNA from its rows. For this sample there are roughly 200,000 distinct CDR3 sequences; 95% appear just once. The top ten clonotypes cover around 0.09% of the sample. The specimen was CD4+ T cells from PBMCs. The receptors stem from a human donor with multiple sclerosis.

This chain links TRBV30 with TRBJ1-2, with 7 bases fitting TRBD1. Germline lookup yields CDR1 GTSNPN and CDR2 SVGIG (reference sequence). The CDR3 length is 13 residues. With 3 bases clipped from V and 8 bases from J, the junction kept 9 bases outside the gene matches. CDR3 amino acids: CAWRDRVGYGYTF. CDR3 bases: TGTGCCTGGAGAGACAGGGTTGGTTACGGCTACACCTTC.

The chain joins TRBV2 to TRBJ1-3; D is unresolved. Germline V gene data show CDR1 as SNHLY and CDR2 as FYNNEI. The CDR3 runs to 14 residues. V was cut by 5 bases and J by 4 bases, with 12 bases left in between. The CDR3 here is CASSTFQEGNTIYF. The CDR3 nucleotides are TGTGCCAGCAGTACCTTCCAGGAGGGAAACACCATATATTTT.

This rearrangement joins TRBV29-1 to TRBJ2-7; TRBD2 agrees at 7 bases. From germline, CDR1 is SQVTM and CDR2 ANQGSEA. The CDR3 consists of 13 residues. Germline trimming cut 2 bases from V and 4 bases from J; bases unmatched to any gene: 5. In nucleotides, the CDR3 is TGCAGCGTTGAAACCGGGGAGGGGTACGAGCAGTACTTC. Translation: CSVETGEGYEQYF.

The rearrangement uses TRBV7-8 and TRBJ2-3; D is perhaps TRBD2 (7 bases). This CDR3 is built from 16 residues. Germline lookup yields CDR1 SGHVS and CDR2 FQNEAQ. V was cut by 1 base and J by 3 bases, with 14 bases left in between. CDR3 sequence reads: CASSLGTRGGTDTQYF. CDR3 sequence (DNA): TGTGCCAGCAGCTTAGGGACTAGGGGGGGGACAGATACGCAGTATTTT.

The chain carries TRBV20-1 and TRBJ1-2; the D gene is possibly TRBD1 (5 bases). The V end was cut by 3 bases, the J end by 4 bases, with 24 bases between. This CDR3 is 17 amino acids long. The germline gives CDR1 DFQATT, CDR2 SNEGSKA (reference sequence). DNA for the CDR3: TGCAGTGCTAGTTCGGGGCAGGAGAGAAGTTCGGGCTATGGCTACACCTTC. Amino acid sequence: CSASSGQERSSGYGYTF.

This chain connects TRBV28 to TRBJ2-5, with a weak D call TRBD1 (6 bases). V was trimmed by 8 bases and J by 1 base, leaving 17 bases between them. The germline CDR1 and CDR2 sequences are MDHEN and SYDVKM. The CDR3 totals 15 residues. The CDR3 reads CASHERRGFQETQYF. DNA of the CDR3: TGTGCCAGCCACGAACGCAGGGGTTTCCAAGAGACCCAGTACTTC. Using reference TRBV28 and TRBJ2-5 for the parts outside the CDR3, the full variable domain is DVKVTQSSRYLVKRTGEKVFLECVQDMDHENMFWYRQDPGLGLRLIYFSYDVKMKEKGDIPEGYSVSREKKERFSLILESASTNQTSMYLCASHERRGFQETQYFGPGTRLLVL.

This clonotype was counted a single time. The V gene is TRBV6-6, the J gene TRBJ1-5; D perhaps matches TRBD1 (6 bases). V gave up 2 bases and J gave up 4 bases, with 12 bases separating them. Germline CDR1 reads MNHNY; CDR2 reads SVGAGI (reference sequence). The CDR3 sequence is 15 residues long. CDR3 sequence (DNA): TGTGCCAGCAGTTACGGGACACCCTTTAATCAGCCCCAGCATTTT. Translated, it gives CASSYGTPFNQPQHF.

This chain links TRBV13 with TRBJ2-7; TRBD2 matches at 8 bases. This CDR3 is built from 15 residues. The germline gives CDR1 PRHDT, CDR2 FYEKMQ (reference sequence). V lost 6 bases to trimming and J lost 0 bases; unmatched junction nucleotides: 7. The CDR3 DNA sequence: TGTGCCAGCAGTTACCTTGCGGGGGGCTCCTACGAGCAGTACTTC. Translated: CASSYLAGGSYEQYF. Combining the CDR3 with reference TRBV13 and TRBJ2-7 gives the whole variable domain AAGVIQSPRHLIKEKRETATLKCYPIPRHDTVYWYQQGPGQDPQFLISFYEKMQSDKGSIPDRFSAQQFSDYHSELNMSSLELGDSALYFCASSYLAGGSYEQYFGPGTRLTVT.

The chain couples TRBV19 to TRBJ1-5; perhaps TRBD1 as D (5 bases). Germline CDR1 LNHDA, CDR2 SQIVND (reference sequence). The CDR3 runs to 15 residues. V was cut by 6 bases and J by 0 bases, with 12 bases left in between. This CDR3 reads CASSYGGNSNQPQHF. The CDR3 DNA reads TGTGCCAGTAGCTACGGGGGGAATAGCAATCAGCCCCAGCATTTT.

The rearrangement joins TRBV20-1 to TRBJ1-5, with D maybe TRBD1 (6 bases). Trimming shortened V by 4 bases and J by 4 bases, and 11 bases separated the two germline ends. The CDR3 loop spans 13 amino acids. CDR1 and CDR2 from the germline V gene are DFQATT and SNEGSKA (reference sequence). The DNA for the CDR3 is TGCAGTGCTAATCCTGACAGGAATCAGCCCCAGCATTTT. Translation: CSANPDRNQPQHF.

The genes are TRBV5-1 and TRBJ2-1; tentatively, D is TRBD1 or TRBD2 (5 bases each). Germline CDR1 reads SGHRS; CDR2 reads YFSETQ. V was trimmed by 4 bases and J by 5 bases, leaving 16 bases between them. The CDR3 has 15 residues. CDR3 nucleotides: TGCGCCAGCAGCAAGGACGGGACCCCGGACAATGAGCAGTTCTTC. This sequence encodes CASSKDGTPDNEQFF.

The rearrangement links TRBV30 to TRBJ2-7, with a tentative D call TRBD1 (5 bases). The germline gives CDR1 GTSNPN, CDR2 SVGIG (reference sequence). The CDR3 runs to 11 residues. The germline V and J ends were trimmed by 1 base and 7 bases, with 8 bases remaining between them. CDR3 protein: CAWSGQIEQYF. The CDR3 region has the DNA TGTGCCTGGAGTGGACAGATAGAGCAGTACTTC.

This rearrangement joins TRBV29-1 to TRBJ2-7, with TRBD1 matching 8 bases. CDR3 length equals 13 residues. V was clipped by 4 bases and J by 2 bases; unmatched bases: 4. Germline V gene data show CDR1 as SQVTM and CDR2 as ANQGSEA. This CDR3 reads CSVGGQATYEQYF. As DNA, the CDR3 is TGCAGCGTTGGGGGACAGGCAACCTACGAGCAGTACTTC.

This clonotype is a singleton in its sample. V usage is TRBV19 and J usage is TRBJ1-5; D gene unclear. This CDR3 is built from 14 residues. The ends were cut back, 9 bases at V and 0 bases at J, with 12 bases in the middle. CDR1 LNHDA and CDR2 SQIVND come from the germline V gene (reference sequence). CDR3 sequence (DNA): TGTGCCAGCTCGACGGTGGGTAGCAATCAGCCCCAGCATTTT. Residues: CASSTVGSNQPQHF.

V is TRBV29-1 and J is TRBJ2-6, with D maybe TRBD2 (5 bases). Germline-derived CDR1 and CDR2 are SQVTM and ANQGSEA. The ends were cut back, 4 bases at V and 0 bases at J, with 13 bases in the middle. This CDR3 is 16 amino acids long. Here the CDR3 DNA reads TGCAGCGTTGTGGGCGATCGGGGCTCTGGGGCCAACGTCCTGACTTTC. Its protein product is CSVVGDRGSGANVLTF.

V is TRBV6-6 and J is TRBJ1-6; D gene uncertain. Looked up from germline, CDR1 is MNHNY and CDR2 is SVGAGI (reference sequence). V shed 2 bases and J shed 10 bases, with 9 bases lying between them. This CDR3 is 13 amino acids long. CDR3 protein: CASSYVTFSPLHF. CDR3 DNA: TGTGCCAGCAGTTACGTCACTTTCTCACCCCTCCACTTT.

V gene TRBV29-1 combines with J gene TRBJ2-1; D not certain. The CDR3 is made up of 12 amino acids. Germline V CDR1 and CDR2: SQVTM, ANQGSEA. The V gene lost 4 bases and the J gene lost 6 bases, with 10 bases spanning the gap. The CDR3 nucleotides read TGCAGCGTTGTCCTACCACCCAATGAGCAGTTCTTC. Its translation is CSVVLPPNEQFF.

This chain links TRBV20-1 with TRBJ2-5; D is ambiguous. Trimming took 0 bases from V and 5 from J, leaving 7 bases between them. The CDR3 spans 12 residues. The germline CDR1 and CDR2 sequences are DFQATT and SNEGSKA (reference sequence). The CDR3 DNA reads TGCAGTGCTAGAGATCGGGTTGAGACCCAGTACTTC. It is translated as CSARDRVETQYF.

The rearrangement uses TRBV29-1 and TRBJ2-7; TRBD1 matches 9 bases. V lost 3 bases and J lost 5; bases outside the gene matches: 8. CDR1 is SQVTM, CDR2 ANQGSEA, per germline. The CDR3 has 14 amino acids. The CDR3 region has the DNA TGCAGCGTTGAGCAGGGGACAGGGTCGGACGAGCAGTACTTC. Protein: CSVEQGTGSDEQYF.

This sequence joins TRBV4-2 and TRBJ2-1; D gene ambiguous. CDR1 and CDR2 (germline): LGHNA, YNFKEQ. The CDR3 spans 14 residues. Trimming stripped 0 bases from V and 8 bases from J, with 11 bases between. CDR3 in DNA: TGTGCCAGCAGCCAAGATCTTGGCCCCTATGAGCAGTTCTTC. Protein sequence: CASSQDLGPYEQFF.